This T cell receptor (beta chain) was identified during a study of early T cells in non-severe SARS-CoV-2 infection. Study summary: With bulk RNA from unsorted whole blood as input, sequencing yielded unpaired chains.

Overall study results and limits: Database matching using VDJdb favored anti-spike CD8 responses, with private and CD4 specificities left missing.

This clonotype was seen only a few times. Its antigen is not known. CDR1 and CDR2 from the germline V gene are SEHNR and FQNEAQ (reference sequence). Trimming pared 1 base from V and 4 bases from J, leaving 7 bases between. The CDR3 spans 13 residues. In the library, individual cDNA molecules carried attached unique molecular identifiers. Via MiXCR, TCRdb re-called the 5' RACE reads, giving one row per CDR3 protein. The sample records some 60,000 distinct CDR3 sequences, around 12% being singletons. V usage is TRBV7-9 and J usage is TRBJ1-2, with D possibly being TRBD1 (5 bases). Sequencing was performed on whole blood. The clonotype was recovered from an adult who was a healthcare worker with PCR-confirmed SARS-CoV-2 infection or an uninfected control (not recorded which). The CDR3 sequence is CASSLVGAYGYTF. Here the CDR3 DNA reads TGTGCCAGCAGCTTAGTCGGGGCCTATGGCTACACCTTC.